The T cell receptor (beta chain) under discussion was sequenced for a study of identical twins. Study-level points and caveats: Out-of-frame sharing of TCR alpha in monozygotic twins was underestimated by models. Zero-insertion analyses could be partly confounded by invariant MAIT and iNKT cells.

Regarding this clonotype: Its antigen is undetermined.

MiXCR, applied by TCRdb to the 5' RACE reads, yields one record per CDR3 protein. The table shows some 790,000 distinct CDR3 sequences, with over 15% occurring only once. Germline CDR1 reads SQVTM; CDR2 reads ANQGSEA. The CDR3 loop spans 12 amino acids. V was pared by 7 bases and J by 9 bases, with 7 bases of the junction left unmatched. These data also formed part of another study, on T cells expressing NK-cell markers.

Source material: PBMCs. The TCR comes from a woman between 18 and 29 years old in good health. The chain couples TRBV29-1 to TRBJ2-3; TRBD2 agrees at 10 bases. CDR3 in amino acids: CSANQRGGTQYF. As DNA, the CDR3 is TGCAGCGCGAACCAGCGGGGGGGAACGCAGTATTTT.